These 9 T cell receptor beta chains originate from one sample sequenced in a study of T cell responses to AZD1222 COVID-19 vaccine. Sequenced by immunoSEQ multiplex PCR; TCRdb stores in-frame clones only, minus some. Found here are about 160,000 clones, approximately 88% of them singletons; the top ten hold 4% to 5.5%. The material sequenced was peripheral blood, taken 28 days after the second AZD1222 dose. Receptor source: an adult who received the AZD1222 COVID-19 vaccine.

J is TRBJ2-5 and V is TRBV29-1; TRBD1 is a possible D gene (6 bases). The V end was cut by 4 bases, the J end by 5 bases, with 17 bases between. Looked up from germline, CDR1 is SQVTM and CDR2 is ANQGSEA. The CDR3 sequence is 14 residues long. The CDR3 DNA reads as TGCAGCGTTGTGACAGGTGTAATGGGCGAGACCCAGTACTTC. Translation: CSVVTGVMGETQYF. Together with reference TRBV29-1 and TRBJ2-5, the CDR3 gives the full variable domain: SAVISQKPSRDICQRGTSLTIQCQVDSQVTMMFWYRQQPGQSLTLIATANQGSEATYESGFVIDKFPISRPNLTFSTLTVSNMSPEDSSIYLCSVVTGVMGETQYFGPGTRLLVL.

CDR3 region: CASSHRTQRVADTQYF. The CDR3 nucleotides read TGTGCCAGCAGCCACCGGACCCAAAGGGTGGCAGATACGCAGTATTTT. The rearrangement links TRBV13 to TRBJ2-3; D gene ambiguous. This CDR3 spans 16 amino acids. Germline CDR1 and CDR2: PRHDT and FYEKMQ (reference sequence). The germline V and J ends were trimmed by 5 bases and 4 bases, with 19 bases remaining between them. Filled out from reference TRBV13 and TRBJ2-3, the complete variable domain reads AAGVIQSPRHLIKEKRETATLKCYPIPRHDTVYWYQQGPGQDPQFLISFYEKMQSDKGSIPDRFSAQQFSDYHSELNMSSLELGDSALYFCASSHRTQRVADTQYFGPGTRLTVL.

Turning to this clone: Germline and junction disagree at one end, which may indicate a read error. The CDR3 reads CASSEPVPLYGQYF. The CDR3 DNA reads as TGTGCCAGCAGTGAACCCGTTCCGTTATACGGGCAGTACTTC. V usage is TRBV6-1 and J usage is TRBJ2-7; D unresolved. Germline V gives CDR1 MNHNS, CDR2 SASEGT. The CDR3 has 14 amino acids.

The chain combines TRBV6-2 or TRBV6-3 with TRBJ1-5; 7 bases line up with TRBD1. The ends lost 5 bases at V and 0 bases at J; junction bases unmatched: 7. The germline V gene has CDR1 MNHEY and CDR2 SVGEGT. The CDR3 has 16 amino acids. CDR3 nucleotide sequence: TGTGCCAGCAGTCGGGGACAGCAGTATAGCAATCAGCCCCAGCATTTT. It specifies CASSRGQQYSNQPQHF.

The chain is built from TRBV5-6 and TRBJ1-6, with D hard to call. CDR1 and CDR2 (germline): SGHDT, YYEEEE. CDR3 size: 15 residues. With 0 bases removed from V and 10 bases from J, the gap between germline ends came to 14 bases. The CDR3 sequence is CASSLGAYPSSPLHF. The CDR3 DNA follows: TGTGCCAGCAGCTTGGGGGCGTATCCCTCGTCACCCCTCCACTTT.

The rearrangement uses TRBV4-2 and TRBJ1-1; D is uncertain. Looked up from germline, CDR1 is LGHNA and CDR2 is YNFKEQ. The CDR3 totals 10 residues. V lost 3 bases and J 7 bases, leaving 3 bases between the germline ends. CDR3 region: CASSHGEAFF. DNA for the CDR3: TGTGCCAGCAGCCACGGTGAAGCTTTCTTT.

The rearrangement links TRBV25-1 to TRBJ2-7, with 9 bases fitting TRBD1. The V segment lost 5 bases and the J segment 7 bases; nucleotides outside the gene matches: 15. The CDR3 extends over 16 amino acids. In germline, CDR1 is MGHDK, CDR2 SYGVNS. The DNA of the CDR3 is TGTGCCAGCAGTCCCCCCCTCTACAGGGGGCGGTATGAGCAGTACTTC. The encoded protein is CASSPPLYRGRYEQYF.

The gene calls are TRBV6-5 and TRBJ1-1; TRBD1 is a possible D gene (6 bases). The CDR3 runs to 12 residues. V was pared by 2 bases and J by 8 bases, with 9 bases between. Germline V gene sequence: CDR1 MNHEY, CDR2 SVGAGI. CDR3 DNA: TGTGCCAGCAGTTACCCGGGGGGCGAAGCTTTCTTT. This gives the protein CASSYPGGEAFF.

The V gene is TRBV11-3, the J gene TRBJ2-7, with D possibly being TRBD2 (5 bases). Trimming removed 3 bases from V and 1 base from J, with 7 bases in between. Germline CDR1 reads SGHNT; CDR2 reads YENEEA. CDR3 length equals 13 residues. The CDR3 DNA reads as TGTGCCAGCAGCTTCGGGGATTCCTACGAGCAGTACTTC. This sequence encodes CASSFGDSYEQYF.